This T cell receptor beta chain appears in the sequencing data of a study of T cell changes during pregnancy in multiple sclerosis. This CDR3 spans 15 amino acids. Trimming took 5 bases from V and 5 from J, leaving 16 bases between them. Germline CDR1 and CDR2: SEHNR and FQNEAQ (reference sequence). Data came from immunoSEQ multiplex PCR; TCRdb stores just in-frame clones and leaves some out. The data contain 45,000 to 50,000 clones, 91% of them singletons. The chain links TRBV7-9 to TRBJ2-1, with D possibly TRBD2 on 6 matching bases. The sequence derives from a female donor with multiple sclerosis, enrolled in a pregnancy study. Source: CD8+ T cells from peripheral blood mononuclear cells, taken after pregnancy. CDR3 nucleotides: TGTGCCAGCAGCCCCCCTAGCGAATCCCACAATGAGCAGTTCTTC. It encodes CASSPPSESHNEQFF.